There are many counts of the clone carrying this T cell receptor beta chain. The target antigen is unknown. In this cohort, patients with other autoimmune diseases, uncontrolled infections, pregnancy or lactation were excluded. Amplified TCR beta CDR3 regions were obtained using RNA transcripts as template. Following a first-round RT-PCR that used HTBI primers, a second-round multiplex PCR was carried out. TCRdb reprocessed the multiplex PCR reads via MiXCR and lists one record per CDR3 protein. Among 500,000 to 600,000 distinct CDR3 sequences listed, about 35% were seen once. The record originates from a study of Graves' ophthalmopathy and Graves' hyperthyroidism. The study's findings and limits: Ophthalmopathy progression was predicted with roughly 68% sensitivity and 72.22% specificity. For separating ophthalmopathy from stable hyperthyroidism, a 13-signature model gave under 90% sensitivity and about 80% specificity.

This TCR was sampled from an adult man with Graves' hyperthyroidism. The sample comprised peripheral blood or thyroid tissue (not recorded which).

CDR3 sequence: CAISGLTGSYGYTF. The DNA of the CDR3 is TGTGCCATCAGTGGATTGACAGGGTCCTATGGCTACACCTTC. The chain has TRBV10-3 and TRBJ1-2; 7 nucleotides line up with TRBD1. CDR3 length: 14 amino acids. CDR1 and CDR2 from the germline V gene are ENHRY and SYGVKD. V shed 4 bases, J shed 4 bases, and the junction held 6 bases outside the gene matches.